This T cell receptor (beta chain) was captured by sequencing in a study of cytomegalovirus exposure and HLA in healthy donors. Germline assignment: CDR1 MNHEY and CDR2 SMNVEV (reference sequence). Trimming took off 4 bases at V and 4 bases at J, with 14 bases between the two ends. There are 14 residues in the CDR3. The assay was immunoSEQ multiplex PCR, and TCRdb's table has in-frame clones only and misses some. Among about 56,000 clones listed, over 85% were seen once. The clonotype was recovered from a man between 18 and 35 years old in good health and CMV-seronegative. The chain has TRBV27 and TRBJ2-7, with D possibly TRBD1 on 5 matching bases. Specimen: PBMCs. The CDR3 loop reads CASSSQGRAYEQYF. CDR3 DNA: TGTGCCAGCAGTTCTCAGGGAAGGGCTTACGAGCAGTACTTC.